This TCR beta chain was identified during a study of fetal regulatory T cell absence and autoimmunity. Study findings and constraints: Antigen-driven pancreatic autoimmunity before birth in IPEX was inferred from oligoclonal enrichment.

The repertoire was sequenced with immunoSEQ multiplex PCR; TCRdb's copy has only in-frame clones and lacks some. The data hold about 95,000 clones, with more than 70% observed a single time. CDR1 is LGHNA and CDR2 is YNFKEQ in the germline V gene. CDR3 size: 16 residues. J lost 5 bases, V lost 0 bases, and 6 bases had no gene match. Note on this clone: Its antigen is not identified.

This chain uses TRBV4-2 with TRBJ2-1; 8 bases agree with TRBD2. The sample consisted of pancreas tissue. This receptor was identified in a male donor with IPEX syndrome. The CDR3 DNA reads TGTGCCAGCAGCCAAGATAAGAGCGGGAGTGACAATGAGCAGTTCTTC. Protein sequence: CASSQDKSGSDNEQFF.